Each of the 3 T cell receptor beta chains below was sequenced from the same sample in a study of blood T cell repertoires in COVID-19. Sequencing was performed with immunoSEQ multiplex PCR; in TCRdb, only in-frame clones are kept and a portion is missing. This table holds about 130,000 clones, roughly four fifths found once. Sequencing was performed on peripheral blood. The receptors shown here come from a human donor in a cohort sampled during active COVID-19.

Only a few counts were recorded for this clone. The V call is TRBV11-2, the J call TRBJ2-7, with D possibly matching TRBD1 (5 bases). There are 16 residues in the CDR3. V was cut by 0 bases and J by 3 bases, with 15 bases left in between. CDR1 and CDR2 (germline): SGHAT, FQNNGV. CDR3 sequence: CASSLDGAGFNYEQYF. In nucleotides, the CDR3 is TGTGCCAGCAGCTTAGATGGGGCAGGGTTTAACTACGAGCAGTACTTC.

The chain is built from TRBV6-5 and TRBJ1-1; possible D gene TRBD1, 6 bases. Germline V lookup: CDR1 MNHEY, CDR2 SVGAGI. Deletions cut 6 bases from V and 4 bases from J, with 18 bases between. CDR3 length: 15 residues. CDR3 bases: TGTGCCAGCAGGCGACAGGCCGGGCAGGGCACTGAAGCTTTCTTT. Translation gives CASRRQAGQGTEAFF.

The chain employs TRBV28 and TRBJ2-7; perhaps TRBD1 as D (5 bases). Germline lookup yields CDR1 MDHEN and CDR2 SYDVKM. V lost 2 bases and J lost 3, with 8 bases in between. This CDR3 has 13 residues. CDR3 coding DNA: TGTGCCAGCAGTTTAGCGCAGGGCTACGAGCAGTACTTC. Its translation is CASSLAQGYEQYF.